This T cell receptor beta chain was profiled in a study of T cell changes during pregnancy in multiple sclerosis. The protocol was immunoSEQ multiplex PCR, while the TCRdb copy is restricted to in-frame clones and leaves out a portion. This table holds around 51,000 clones, roughly 92% found once. CDR1 is SGHDT and CDR2 is YYEEEE in the germline V gene. The length of the CDR3 is 13 residues. J was trimmed by 5 bases and V by 4 bases; bases with no gene match: 1. Sequenced here: CD4+ T cells from peripheral blood mononuclear cells, sampled in the second trimester of pregnancy. The rearrangement uses TRBV5-6 and TRBJ1-1; 11 bases fit TRBD1. The TCR originated in a female donor with multiple sclerosis, enrolled in a pregnancy study. The CDR3 nucleotides are TGTGCCAGCAGCCGGGACAGGGGGACTGAAGCTTTCTTT. Protein product: CASSRDRGTEAFF.